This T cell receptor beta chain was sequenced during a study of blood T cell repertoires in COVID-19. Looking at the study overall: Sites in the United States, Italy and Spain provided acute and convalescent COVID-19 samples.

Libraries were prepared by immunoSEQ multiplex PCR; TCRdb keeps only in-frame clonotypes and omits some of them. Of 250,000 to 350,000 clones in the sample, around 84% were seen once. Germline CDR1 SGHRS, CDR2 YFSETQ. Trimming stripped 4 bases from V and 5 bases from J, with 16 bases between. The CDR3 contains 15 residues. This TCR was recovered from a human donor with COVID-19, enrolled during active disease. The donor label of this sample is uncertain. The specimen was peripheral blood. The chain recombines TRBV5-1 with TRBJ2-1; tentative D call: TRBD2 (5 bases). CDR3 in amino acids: CASSLFQFGDNEQFF. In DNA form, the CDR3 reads TGCGCCAGCAGCCTATTTCAATTCGGGGACAATGAGCAGTTCTTC.